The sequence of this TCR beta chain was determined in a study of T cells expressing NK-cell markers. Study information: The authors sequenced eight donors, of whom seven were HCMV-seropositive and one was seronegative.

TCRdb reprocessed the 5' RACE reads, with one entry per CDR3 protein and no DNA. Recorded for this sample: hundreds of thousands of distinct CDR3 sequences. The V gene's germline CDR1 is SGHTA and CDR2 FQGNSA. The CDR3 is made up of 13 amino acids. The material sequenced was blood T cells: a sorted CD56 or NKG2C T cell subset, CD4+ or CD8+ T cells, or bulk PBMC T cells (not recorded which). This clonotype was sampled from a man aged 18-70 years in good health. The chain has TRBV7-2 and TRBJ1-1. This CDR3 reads CASSLARVAEAFF.